This T cell receptor (beta chain) stems from a study of glioma-infiltrating T cells. The study's findings and limits: Gliomas, especially low-grade, showed above-expected tissue-blood divergence; non-neoplastic patients showed below.

The CDR3 length is 15 residues. Per germline, CDR1 MDHEN and CDR2 SYDVKM. About this clonotype itself: What it binds is unknown. An end of the junction does not agree with germline; a read error may underlie this.

TCR alpha and beta CDR3 regions were amplified from RNA using iRepertoire nested multiplex PCR. Each CDR3 protein is one row after TCRdb ran MiXCR on the multiplex PCR reads. The table has 300,000 to 400,000 distinct CDR3 sequences, approximately 42% seen once. The source material was glioma tissue, nonneoplastic brain tissue, or PBMCs (not recorded which). The chain employs TRBV28 and TRBJ2-5; TRBD2 might be the D (5 bases). The sequence was collected from a human donor with low-grade glioma or glioblastoma, undergoing nonglioma brain surgery, or in good health (not recorded which). The CDR3 loop reads CTSRPGSQTGETQYF. In DNA form, the CDR3 reads TGTACCAGCAGGCCGGGGAGCCAGACCGGAGAGACCCAGTACTTC.